This T cell receptor beta chain was profiled in a study of T cells expressing NK-cell markers. Study as a whole: Serological testing identified seven of the eight sequenced donors as HCMV-seropositive and one as seronegative.

This CDR3 has 13 residues. TCRdb reworked the 5' RACE reads into one entry per CDR3 protein, no DNA. The table for this sample gives 550,000 or so distinct CDR3 sequences. The clonotype was recovered from a man between 18 and 35 years old in good health. Sample: blood T cells: a sorted CD56 or NKG2C T cell subset, CD4+ or CD8+ T cells, or bulk PBMC T cells (not recorded which). V usage is TRBV12-3 or TRBV12-4 and J usage is TRBJ2-5. This chain's CDR3 is CASRSFGWETQYF.